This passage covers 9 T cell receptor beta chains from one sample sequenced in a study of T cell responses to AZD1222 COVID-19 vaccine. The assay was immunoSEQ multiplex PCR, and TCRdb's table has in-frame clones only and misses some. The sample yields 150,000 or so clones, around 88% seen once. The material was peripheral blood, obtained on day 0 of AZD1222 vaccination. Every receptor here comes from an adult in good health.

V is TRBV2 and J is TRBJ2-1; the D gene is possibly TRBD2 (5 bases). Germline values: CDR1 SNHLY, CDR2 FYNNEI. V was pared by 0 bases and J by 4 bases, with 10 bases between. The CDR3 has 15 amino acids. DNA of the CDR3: TGTGCCAGCAGTGAAGCGCGGGCTAAATACAATGAGCAGTTCTTC. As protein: CASSEARAKYNEQFF.

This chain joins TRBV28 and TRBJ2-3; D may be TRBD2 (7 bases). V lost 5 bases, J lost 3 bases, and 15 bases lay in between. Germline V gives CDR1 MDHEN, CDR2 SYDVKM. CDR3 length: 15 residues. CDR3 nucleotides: TGTGCCAGCAGTGGGGGGGGGCCCGGGACAGATACGCAGTATTTT. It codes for CASSGGGPGTDTQYF.

DNA for the CDR3: TGTGCCAGCAGGGGGGGACAGGGGGAAGCTTTCTTT. This translates into CASRGGQGEAFF. This rearrangement joins TRBV28 to TRBJ1-1; TRBD1 agrees at 10 bases. Germline V gene data show CDR1 as MDHEN and CDR2 as SYDVKM. The CDR3 loop spans 12 amino acids. V dropped 6 bases and J dropped 8; count of bases not matched to a gene: 3. Supplemented by reference TRBV28 and TRBJ1-1, the full variable domain reads DVKVTQSSRYLVKRTGEKVFLECVQDMDHENMFWYRQDPGLGLRLIYFSYDVKMKEKGDIPEGYSVSREKKERFSLILESASTNQTSMYLCASRGGQGEAFFGQGTRLTVV.

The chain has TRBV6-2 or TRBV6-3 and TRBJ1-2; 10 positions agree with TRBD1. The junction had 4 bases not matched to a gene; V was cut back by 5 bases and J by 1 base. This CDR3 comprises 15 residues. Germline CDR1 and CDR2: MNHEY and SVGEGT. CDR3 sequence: CASSIRTGGNYGYTF. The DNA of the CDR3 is TGTGCCAGCAGTATCCGGACAGGGGGTAACTATGGCTACACCTTC.

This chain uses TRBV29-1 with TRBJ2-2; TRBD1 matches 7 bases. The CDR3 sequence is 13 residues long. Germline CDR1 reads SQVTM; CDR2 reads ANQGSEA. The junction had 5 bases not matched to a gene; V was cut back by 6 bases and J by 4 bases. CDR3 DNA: TGCAGCGTCCGGACAGGAAGCACCGGGGAGCTGTTTTTT. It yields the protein CSVRTGSTGELFF.

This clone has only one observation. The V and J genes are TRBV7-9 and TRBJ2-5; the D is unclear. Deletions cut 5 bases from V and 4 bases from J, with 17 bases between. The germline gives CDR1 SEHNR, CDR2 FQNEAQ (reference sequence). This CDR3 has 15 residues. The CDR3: CASSPTLSLLETQYF. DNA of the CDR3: TGTGCCAGCAGCCCCACCCTTAGCCTTTTAGAGACCCAGTACTTC.

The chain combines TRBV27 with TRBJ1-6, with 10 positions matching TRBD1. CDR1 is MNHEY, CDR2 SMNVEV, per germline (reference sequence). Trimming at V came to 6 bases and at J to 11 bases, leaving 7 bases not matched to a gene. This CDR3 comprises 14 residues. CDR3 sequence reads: CASSPTGGPAPLHF. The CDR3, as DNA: TGTGCCAGCAGCCCGACAGGGGGCCCGGCACCCCTCCACTTT.

CDR3 in DNA: TGTGCCAGCAGTTTACTAGCGGGGGGCGACACCGGGGAGCTGTTTTTT. Encoded protein: CASSLLAGGDTGELFF. V usage is TRBV7-2 and J usage is TRBJ2-2; 12 bases match TRBD2. Germline-derived CDR1 and CDR2 are SGHTA and FQGNSA. The CDR3 has 16 amino acids. Trimming removed 6 bases from V and 3 bases from J; junction bases left unmatched: 5.

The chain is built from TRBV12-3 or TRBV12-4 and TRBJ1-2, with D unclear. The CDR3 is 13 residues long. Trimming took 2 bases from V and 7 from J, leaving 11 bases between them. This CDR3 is CASSLSWVGGYTF. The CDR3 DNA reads TGTGCCAGCAGTTTAAGCTGGGTCGGTGGCTACACCTTC.